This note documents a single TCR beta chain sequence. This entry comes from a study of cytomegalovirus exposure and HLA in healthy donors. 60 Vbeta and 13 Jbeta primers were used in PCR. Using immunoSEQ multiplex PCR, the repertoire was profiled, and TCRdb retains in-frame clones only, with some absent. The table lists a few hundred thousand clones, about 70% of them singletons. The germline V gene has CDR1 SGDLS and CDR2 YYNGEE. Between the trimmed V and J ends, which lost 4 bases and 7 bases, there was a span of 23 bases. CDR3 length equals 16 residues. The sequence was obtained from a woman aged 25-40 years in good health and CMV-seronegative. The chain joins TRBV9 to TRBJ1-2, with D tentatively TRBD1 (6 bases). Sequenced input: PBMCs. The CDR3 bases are TGTGCCAGCAGCCCCAGTCGCAGGGGAGAATATGCTGGCTACACCTTC. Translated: CASSPSRRGEYAGYTF.